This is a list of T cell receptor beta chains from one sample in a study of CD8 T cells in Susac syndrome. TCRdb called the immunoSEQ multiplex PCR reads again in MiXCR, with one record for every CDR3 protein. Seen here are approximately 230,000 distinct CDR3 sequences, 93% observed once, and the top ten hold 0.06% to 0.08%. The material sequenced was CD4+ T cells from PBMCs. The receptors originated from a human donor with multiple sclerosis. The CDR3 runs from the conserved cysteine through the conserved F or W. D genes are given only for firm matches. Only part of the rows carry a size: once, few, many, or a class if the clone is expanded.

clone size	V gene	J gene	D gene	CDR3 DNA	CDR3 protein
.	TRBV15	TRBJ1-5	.	TGTGCCACCAGCAGTGATTCAGGGGTGATTCAGCCCCAGCATTTT	CATSSDSGVIQPQHF
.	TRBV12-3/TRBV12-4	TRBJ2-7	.	TGTGCCAGCAGTTTAAGAGGGCCCTCCTACGAGCAGTACTTC	CASSLRGPSYEQYF
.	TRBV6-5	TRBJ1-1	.	TGTGCCAGCACCTCGGGGGGTGGGGGCACTGAAGCTTTCTTT	CASTSGGGGTEAFF
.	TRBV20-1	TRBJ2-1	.	TGCAGTGCTAGAGAACCCTCCGGCGACAAGAGCTCCTACAATGAGCAGTTCTTC	CSAREPSGDKSSYNEQFF
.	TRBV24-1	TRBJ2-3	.	TGTGCCACCAGTTACGGAGCTAGCACAGATACGCAGTATTTT	CATSYGASTDTQYF
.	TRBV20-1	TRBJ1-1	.	TGCAGTGCCGGAGGGTGGGCAGGGGCCGCCGACACTGAAGCTTTCTTT	CSAGGWAGAADTEAFF
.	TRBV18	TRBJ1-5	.	TGTGCCAGCTCACCACCGAGCGGAGGAAATCAGCCCCAGCATTTT	CASSPPSGGNQPQHF
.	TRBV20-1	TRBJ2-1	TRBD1	TGCAGTGCTTCCGCCCAGGGGGAGCGTAGGAATGAGCAGTTCTTC	CSASAQGERRNEQFF
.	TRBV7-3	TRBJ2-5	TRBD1	TGTGCCAGCAGCCGTGGACAGGCCCAAGAGACCCAGTACTTC	CASSRGQAQETQYF
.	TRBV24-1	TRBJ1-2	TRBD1	TGTGCCACCGCCCGGACAGGGGGGGACTATGGCTACACCTTC	CATARTGGDYGYTF
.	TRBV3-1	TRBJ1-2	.	TGTGCCAGCAGCCCGGGTCCCGAAAAAGGCTACACCTTC	CASSPGPEKGYTF
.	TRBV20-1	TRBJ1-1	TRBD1	TGCAGTGCCCGACAGGGGAGTTTCCGGAACACTGAAGCTTTCTTT	CSARQGSFRNTEAFF
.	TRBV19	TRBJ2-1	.	TGTGCCAGTAGTTCTGTGGGGGGCTTTTACAATGAGCAGTTCTTC	CASSSVGGFYNEQFF
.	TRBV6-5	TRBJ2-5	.	TGTGCCACCAGCAGGGGACAAGAGACCCAGTACTTC	CATSRGQETQYF
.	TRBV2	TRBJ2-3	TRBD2	TGTGCCAGCAGTGAAGAGCGGGATCTGAGCACAGATACGCAGTATTTT	CASSEERDLSTDTQYF
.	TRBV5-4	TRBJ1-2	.	TGTGCCAGCAGGGAAGGGGGGCCGGTCTATGGCTACACCTTC	CASREGGPVYGYTF
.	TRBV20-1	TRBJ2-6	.	TGCAGTGCTGGGCGAGAGGGGGGGTCCGGGGCCAACGTCCTGACTTTC	CSAGREGGSGANVLTF
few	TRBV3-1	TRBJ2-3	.	TGTGCCAGCAGCCAAGATTCAGGTTGGGCGGATACGCAGTATTTT	CASSQDSGWADTQYF
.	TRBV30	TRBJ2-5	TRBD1	TGTGCCTGGAGTAGACAGGGTAAAGAGACCCAGTACTTC	CAWSRQGKETQYF
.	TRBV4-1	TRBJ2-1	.	TGCGCCAGCAGCCAAGAGGGGGTTGGCTCCCTGAGGCGGCAGTTCTTC	CASSQEGVGSLRRQFF
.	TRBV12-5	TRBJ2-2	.	TGTGCTAGTGGTTTGGTACATAATATAAGGAACCCTACCGGGGAGCTGTTTTTT	CASGLVHNIRNPTGELFF
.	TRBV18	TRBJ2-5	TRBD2	TGTGCCAGCTCACCACTAGCGGGGGGCTTGTACCAAGAGACCCAGTACTTC	CASSPLAGGLYQETQYF
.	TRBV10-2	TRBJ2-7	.	TGCGCCAGCAGGGGGACCGCCTTGGGGTACGAGCAGTACTTC	CASRGTALGYEQYF
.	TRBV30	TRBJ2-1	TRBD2	TGTGCCTGGGGTATTTTACTAGCGGGAGGGGGAGATGAGCAGTTCTTC	CAWGILLAGGGDEQFF
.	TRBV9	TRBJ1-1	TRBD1	TGTGCCAGCAGCGCGGGACAGGGGTTTGGTGAAGCTTTCTTT	CASSAGQGFGEAFF
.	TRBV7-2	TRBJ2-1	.	TGTGCCAGCAGCAGAGAGGCTAGTTTTTACAATGAGCAGTTCTTC	CASSREASFYNEQFF
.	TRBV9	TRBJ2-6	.	TGTGCCAGCAGCGCCAGGTTGGGTGGGGCCAACGTCCTGACTTTC	CASSARLGGANVLTF
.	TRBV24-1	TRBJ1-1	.	TGTGCCACCAGTGATTCCGCTGAAGCTTTCTTT	CATSDSAEAFF